This record covers a single T cell receptor beta chain. The sample is drawn from a study of control samples from healthy donors and cancer patients. Sequenced by immunoSEQ multiplex PCR; TCRdb stores in-frame clones only, minus some. The data show about 170,000 clones, 75% to 95% seen once. J was trimmed by 3 bases and V by 3 bases; bases with no gene match: 2. The CDR3 has 13 residues. In germline, CDR1 is SGHNT, CDR2 YENEEA. This TCR came from a woman between 40 and 50 years old in good health. The sequenced material came from blood. This chain uses TRBV11-3 with TRBJ2-7, with 7 bases identical to TRBD1. Here the CDR3 DNA reads TGTGCCAGCAGCTTTCGACAGGGCTACGAGCAGTACTTC. Its translation: CASSFRQGYEQYF.